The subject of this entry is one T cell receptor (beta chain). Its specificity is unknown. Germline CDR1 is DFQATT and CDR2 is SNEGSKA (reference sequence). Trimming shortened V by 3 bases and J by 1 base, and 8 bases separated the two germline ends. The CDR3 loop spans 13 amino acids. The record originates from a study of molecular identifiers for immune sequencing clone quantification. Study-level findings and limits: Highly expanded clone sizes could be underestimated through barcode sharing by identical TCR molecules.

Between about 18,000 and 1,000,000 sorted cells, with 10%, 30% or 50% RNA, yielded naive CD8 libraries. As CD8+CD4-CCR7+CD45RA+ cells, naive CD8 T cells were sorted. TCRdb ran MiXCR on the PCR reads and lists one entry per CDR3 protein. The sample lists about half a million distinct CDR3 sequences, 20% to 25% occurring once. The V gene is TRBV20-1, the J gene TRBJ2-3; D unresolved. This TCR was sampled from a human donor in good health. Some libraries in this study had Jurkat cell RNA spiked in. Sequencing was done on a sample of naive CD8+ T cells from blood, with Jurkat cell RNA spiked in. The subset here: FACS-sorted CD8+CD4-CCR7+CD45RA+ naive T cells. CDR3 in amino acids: CSARPHGTDTQYF. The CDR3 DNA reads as TGCAGTGCTAGGCCGCATGGCACAGATACGCAGTATTTT.